A single sample gave rise to the 20 T cell receptor beta chains below, sequenced in a study of cytomegalovirus exposure and HLA in healthy donors. The PCR had 60 Vbeta and 13 Jbeta primers. Here immunoSEQ multiplex PCR was the method, and the copy in TCRdb shows in-frame clones only, minus some. The sample contains 35,000 to 40,000 clones, approximately 91% of which appear only once. Specimen: PBMCs. The receptor source for this set is a woman aged 18-29 years in good health and CMV-seronegative.

V is TRBV7-6 and J is TRBJ1-2; D is possibly TRBD1 (6 bases). CDR1 and CDR2 (germline): SGHVS, FNYEAQ. This CDR3 comprises 12 residues. The ends were cut back, 3 bases at V and 7 bases at J, with 9 bases in the middle. The CDR3 loop is CASSFGGAGYTF. The DNA for the CDR3 is TGTGCCAGCAGCTTTGGGGGGGCTGGCTACACCTTC.

This chain's CDR3 is CASSVARQTFEQYF. DNA of the CDR3: TGTGCCAGCAGCGTTGCCCGACAGACTTTCGAGCAGTACTTC. The V and J genes are TRBV6-1 and TRBJ2-7, with D possibly matching TRBD1 (5 bases). CDR3 size: 14 residues. The V gene lost 6 bases and the J gene lost 6 bases, with 18 bases spanning the gap. Germline-derived CDR1 and CDR2 are MNHNS and SASEGT.

This clone was observed a handful of times. J is TRBJ2-6 and V is TRBV6-4; D is possibly TRBD2 (6 bases). Trimming took 3 bases from V and 0 from J, leaving 12 bases between them. The CDR3 spans 17 residues. Germline V gene sequence: CDR1 MRHNA, CDR2 SNTAGT. Here the CDR3 reads CASSDSGSDSGANVLTF. The CDR3 nucleotides read TGTGCCAGCAGTGATAGCGGCTCTGACTCTGGGGCCAACGTCCTGACTTTC.

CDR3 DNA sequence: TGTGCCAGCAGTTACTCGTTCACAGGGATTCGGTCCGAGCAGTACTTC. Its translation: CASSYSFTGIRSEQYF. The chain links TRBV6-5 to TRBJ2-7, with D possibly being TRBD1 (6 bases). The V end was cut by 0 bases, the J end by 6 bases, with 18 bases between. Germline CDR1 and CDR2: MNHEY and SVGAGI. The CDR3 spans 16 residues.

The chain carries TRBV19 and TRBJ2-2; a weak D match, TRBD1 (5 bases). The CDR3 consists of 14 residues. The V and J ends lost 9 bases and 1 base respectively, with 12 bases between them. Germline V lookup: CDR1 LNHDA, CDR2 SQIVND (reference sequence). CDR3 coding DNA: TGTGCCAGCAGGCTACAGGTGAACACCGGGGAGCTGTTTTTT. It codes for CASRLQVNTGELFF.

The V and J genes are TRBV9 and TRBJ2-5; maybe TRBD2 (5 bases). The J call may be mistaken, given a closer DNA end match to TRBJ2-7. CDR3 size: 16 residues. Per germline, CDR1 SGDLS and CDR2 YYNGEE. The CDR3 spells CASSPGGPWGVYEQYF. DNA of the CDR3: TGTGCCAGCAGCCCCGGAGGACCATGGGGTGTCTACGAGCAGTACTTC.

The chain joins TRBV28 to TRBJ1-1; D is possibly TRBD1 (6 bases). The CDR3 runs 13 residues. Trimming pared 1 base from V and 8 bases from J, leaving 11 bases between. Germline V gene lookup returns CDR1 MDHEN and CDR2 SYDVKM. The CDR3 loop is CASSLSWGQEAFF. The DNA of the CDR3 is TGTGCCAGCAGTTTATCTTGGGGGCAGGAAGCTTTCTTT.

The genes are TRBV28 and TRBJ1-2; no clear D. CDR1 is MDHEN and CDR2 is SYDVKM in the germline V gene. CDR3 length: 12 amino acids. Trimming left V 5 bases short and J 6 bases short, with 10 bases between. The CDR3 sequence: CASSPTRNGYTF. The DNA of the CDR3 is TGTGCCAGCAGTCCGACTAGAAATGGCTACACCTTC.

The chain couples TRBV7-2 to TRBJ1-3, with 11 bases identical to TRBD1. The germline V gene has CDR1 SGHTA and CDR2 FQGNSA. The V gene end was trimmed by 5 bases and the J gene end by 4 bases; junction bases not matched to a gene: 13. The CDR3 covers 18 residues. CDR3 loop: CASSRLLPGQGVGNTIYF. The CDR3 nucleotides read TGTGCCAGCAGCCGATTACTTCCGGGACAGGGGGTCGGAAACACCATATATTTT.

The chain is built from TRBV7-2 and TRBJ2-2; 7 bases are shared with TRBD1. This CDR3 is 16 amino acids long. Germline trimming cut 5 bases from V and 3 bases from J; bases unmatched to any gene: 9. Germline CDR1 reads SGHTA; CDR2 reads FQGNSA. CDR3 coding DNA: TGTGCCAGCAGCCGGGCGACAGGGATATACACCGGGGAGCTGTTTTTT. It translates to CASSRATGIYTGELFF.

This sequence joins TRBV18 and TRBJ2-7, with D tentatively TRBD2 (6 bases). CDR1 is KGHSH, CDR2 LQKENI, per germline. This CDR3 has 17 residues. Trimming removed 0 bases from V and 0 bases from J, with 15 bases in between. The DNA for the CDR3 is TGTGCCAGCTCACCACCTCGCGGGAACCCCAGCTCCTACGAGCAGTACTTC. It translates to CASSPPRGNPSSYEQYF.

A word on this clone: One end of the junction fails to match germline, which may point to a read error. V is TRBV7-9 and J is TRBJ2-3; D ambiguous. Looked up from germline, CDR1 is SEHNR and CDR2 is FQNEAQ (reference sequence). The CDR3 length is 12 residues. The CDR3 protein is CSSSSEADTQYF. In DNA, the CDR3 is TGTTCCAGCAGCTCCGAGGCAGATACGCAGTATTTT.

The V call is TRBV11-3, the J call TRBJ2-1; 8 bases line up with TRBD2. V trimming: 3 bases; J trimming: 7 bases; junction bases outside the gene matches: 11. CDR3 length: 16 residues. Per germline, CDR1 SGHNT and CDR2 YENEEA. DNA of the CDR3: TGTGCCAGCAGCTTTTCTCCGGGACTAGAAAGGAATGAGCAGTTCTTC. Translating it yields CASSFSPGLERNEQFF.

Written as DNA, the CDR3 is TGTGCCACACGGGGACAGAGTAATGAAAAACTGTTTTTT. This translates into CATRGQSNEKLFF. The rearrangement joins TRBV19 to TRBJ1-4, with 7 bases matching TRBD1. The CDR3 is 13 residues long. J gave up 4 bases and V 10 bases, and 6 bases lay outside the gene matches. Germline V gene data show CDR1 as LNHDA and CDR2 as SQIVND (reference sequence).

This rearrangement joins TRBV7-6 to TRBJ2-3; 8 nucleotides align to TRBD2. CDR1 and CDR2 from the germline V gene are SGHVS and FNYEAQ. Trimming cost V 0 bases and J 4 bases; bases outside gene matches: 9. This CDR3 spans 17 amino acids. The CDR3 sequence: CASSLARSGGYADTQYF. Here the CDR3 DNA reads TGTGCCAGCAGCTTAGCGCGGAGCGGGGGCTACGCAGATACGCAGTATTTT.

The rearrangement joins TRBV6-1 to TRBJ1-4; TRBD1 matches 8 bases. CDR1 and CDR2 (germline): MNHNS, SASEGT. This CDR3 region has 14 residues. J lost 5 bases, V lost 5 bases, and 4 bases had no gene match. The CDR3 DNA sequence: TGTGCCAGCAGTACGGGACAGGAAAATGAAAAACTGTTTTTT. Its protein product is CASSTGQENEKLFF.

This clone has a single count. The junction shows a germline mismatch at one end, possibly a read error. The chain carries TRBV7-9 and TRBJ2-7; the D gene is possibly TRBD1 (5 bases). The CDR3 has 12 amino acids. CDR1 and CDR2 (germline): SEHNR, FQNEAQ (reference sequence). In DNA, the CDR3 is TGTTCCAGCAGCTTGACAGCTTACGAGCAGTACTTC. Residues: CSSSLTAYEQYF.

The gene calls are TRBV6-5 and TRBJ2-3; tentative D call: TRBD1 (6 bases). This CDR3 spans 15 amino acids. With 5 bases removed from V and 3 bases from J, the gap between germline ends came to 15 bases. Germline V gene lookup returns CDR1 MNHEY and CDR2 SVGAGI. DNA of the CDR3: TGTGCCAGCAGTGCAACAGGGAACTTTACAGATACGCAGTATTTT. Translating gives CASSATGNFTDTQYF.

The CDR3 sequence is CASSTRTSDSTDTQYF. The CDR3 DNA reads TGTGCCAGCAGTACCCGGACTAGCGATAGCACAGATACGCAGTATTTT. The rearrangement joins TRBV27 to TRBJ2-3; the match to TRBD2 covers 9 bases. Per germline, CDR1 MNHEY and CDR2 SMNVEV (reference sequence). This CDR3 comprises 16 residues. With V trimmed by 5 bases and J by 0 bases, 6 bases remained unmatched.

J is TRBJ2-7 and V is TRBV6-5; 7 positions match TRBD1. The germline V gene encodes CDR1 MNHEY and CDR2 SVGAGI. Germline trimming cut 2 bases from V and 5 bases from J; bases unmatched to any gene: 3. The CDR3 loop spans 13 amino acids. This chain's CDR3 is CASSYEGGNEQYF. CDR3 DNA sequence: TGTGCCAGCAGTTACGAAGGGGGCAACGAGCAGTACTTC.